Given below is one TCR beta chain in context. These data belong to a study of PD-L1 blockade in urothelial cancer. Overall study: Patients commenced intravenous atezolizumab, 1,200 mg every 3 weeks, in 2014. In the patient group, most of the roughly 30 were males with bladder-origin urothelial cancer. Patients had undergone 0 to 3 prior chemotherapy regimens.

The method was immunoSEQ multiplex PCR; TCRdb's version includes in-frame clones alone and lacks a portion of them. This table holds over 45,000 clones, roughly 86% found once. Pretreatment sampling and on-treatment sampling together yielded between 1 and 8 samples for each patient. This CDR3 is 12 amino acids long. V gene TRBV21-1 combines with J gene TRBJ1-2; TRBD1, the table's D call, lacks a check against the DNA. TRBV21-1 is tagged as a pseudogene. Source: PBMCs, taken around atezolizumab (anti-PD-L1) treatment. The TCR comes from a man in his fifties with urothelial cancer. CDR3 in amino acids: CARRRAGFGYTF. The CDR3 DNA sequence: TGTGCCAGGAGAAGGGCAGGGTTTGGCTACACCTTC.